This is a list of T cell receptor beta chains from one sample in a study of cytomegalovirus exposure and HLA in healthy donors. Data came from immunoSEQ multiplex PCR; TCRdb stores just in-frame clones and leaves some out. This table holds over 120,000 clones, over 70% found once. The sequencing sample was made of PBMCs. These receptors were obtained from a man aged 35 to 55 in good health and CMV-seronegative. Each CDR3 is given without its conserved first and last residue. Fields, in order: clone size, V gene, J gene, CDR3 protein. Rows give clone size only sometimes, using once, few, many, or a class for an expanded clone.

-	TRBV9	TRBJ2-1	ASSVGKAGGNYNEQF
-	TRBV5-1	TRBJ2-3	ASSPGQNTDTQY
-	TRBV7-9	TRBJ1-3	ASSRTASGNTIY
once	TRBV5-1	TRBJ1-1	ASSIDLNTEAF
-	TRBV29-1	TRBJ2-7	SVEPLRGTNEQY
-	TRBV27	TRBJ2-7	ASWTSGGREQY
-	TRBV28	TRBJ2-7	ASSFEVETTSYEQY
-	TRBV6-5	TRBJ1-1	ASSYRGVRLNTEAF
once	TRBV11-3	TRBJ2-1	ASSLESTVYNEQF
-	TRBV7-5	TRBJ1-5	ARSLAGRNSNQPQH
-	TRBV4-3	TRBJ2-3	ASSQQPGQGTDTQY
-	TRBV6-6	TRBJ2-6	ASGGRSGANVLT
-	TRBV28	TRBJ1-2	ASSSHRGRGYT
-	TRBV5-6	TRBJ2-3	ASSPQGLPGTSTDTQY
once	TRBV9	TRBJ1-2	ASSVVATPYGYT
-	TRBV18	TRBJ2-7	ASSPPGQGAREQY
-	TRBV25-1	TRBJ2-1	ASSEPGLAGGNYNEQF
few	TRBV5-6	TRBJ2-7	ASSLEEGARTIYEQY
-	TRBV19	TRBJ2-5	ASSMGTAKTQY
-	TRBV5-1	-	ASSGGTGPLYEQY
-	TRBV9	TRBJ2-6	ASSVLAGYSGANVLT
once	TRBV28	TRBJ2-7	ASSLRGWEQY
-	TRBV6-1	-	ASNRAAGSYEQY
few	TRBV6-6	TRBJ1-2	ASSYGGDQGYT
-	TRBV4-2	TRBJ2-6	ASSHTSTVSSGANVLT
-	TRBV5-1	TRBJ1-5	ASSLGQGYDQPQH
-	TRBV9	TRBJ1-2	ASSVGRVEGYT
once	TRBV7-8	TRBJ1-1	ASSLATGLNTEAF
-	TRBV4-1	-	ASSHGQGVIYEQY
-	TRBV7-2	TRBJ1-1	ASSIYRERNRFATEAF